This is a list of T cell receptor beta chains from one sample in a study of blood T cells in healthy people across ages. TCRdb reprocessed the 5' RACE reads via MiXCR and lists one record per CDR3 protein. The sample has about 1.6 million distinct CDR3 sequences, 30% to 40% seen once; the top ten hold approximately 11%. Sequenced input: blood. The receptors originated from a woman younger than 45 in good health. Both conserved end residues are part of each CDR3. D genes are given only for firm matches. The size entry is marked missing in some rows and otherwise reads once, few, many or a size class.

J gene,D gene,V gene,clone size,CDR3 length,CDR3 DNA,CDR3 protein
TRBJ2-1,-,TRBV11-1,-,14,TGTGCCAGCAGCCCCCCTCGGGGGACATCTGAGCAGTTCTTC,CASSPPRGTSEQFF
TRBJ2-5,-,TRBV5-1,-,14,TGCGCCAGCAGCTTGGAACGACTCTCAGAGACCCAGTACTTC,CASSLERLSETQYF
TRBJ1-2,-,TRBV6-2/TRBV6-3,many,12,TGTGCCAGCAGCCCTAAGACGCATGGCTACACCTTC,CASSPKTHGYTF
TRBJ2-7,-,TRBV20-1,many,14,TGCAGTGCTCCCTCGGGGAGACAGTCCTACGAGCAGTACTTC,CSAPSGRQSYEQYF
TRBJ2-3,TRBD2,TRBV6-6,few,15,TGTGCCAGCAGGACTAGCGGGGGGAAGGCAGATACGCAGTATTTT,CASRTSGGKADTQYF
TRBJ2-7,TRBD2,TRBV7-8,-,18,TGTGCCAGCAGCCCGTACCTAATCCTAGCGGGAGGGACCTACGAGCAGTACTTC,CASSPYLILAGGTYEQYF
TRBJ2-1,-,TRBV12-3/TRBV12-4,many,14,TGTGCCAGGGGCCTCCCGAGCTCCTACAATGAGCAGTTCTTC,CARGLPSSYNEQFF
TRBJ2-2,TRBD2,TRBV2,-,15,TGTGCCAGCGGGGAGGGGCAGGGACTCACCGGGGAGCTGTTTTTT,CASGEGQGLTGELFF
TRBJ2-5,-,TRBV2,-,13,TGTGCCAGCACCCCATTCAGCATTGAGACCCAGTACTTC,CASTPFSIETQYF
TRBJ2-1,-,TRBV3-1,-,14,TGTGCCAGCAGCCTACTTGGACTCAACAATGAGCAGTTCTTC,CASSLLGLNNEQFF
TRBJ2-3,TRBD1,TRBV28,few,16,TGTGCCAGCAGGCCCACAGGGGGCGTAAGCACAGATACGCAGTATTTT,CASRPTGGVSTDTQYF
TRBJ2-1,TRBD1,TRBV29-1,few,14,TGCAGCGCCTATCCGGGACAGAACAACAATGAGCAGTTCTTC,CSAYPGQNNNEQFF
TRBJ2-3,-,TRBV7-9,-,15,TGTGCCAGCAGCGCCGGGCAGCTCAGCACAGATACGCAGTATTTT,CASSAGQLSTDTQYF
TRBJ2-3,-,TRBV7-9,-,15,TGTGCCAGCAGCTTGCTGTCTTCCACCCTAGATACGCAGTATTTT,CASSLLSSTLDTQYF
TRBJ2-3,-,TRBV9,few,15,TGTGCCAGCAGCTTCCTCGGGGGAAGCACAGATACGCAGTATTTT,CASSFLGGSTDTQYF
TRBJ2-5,-,TRBV5-6,few,15,TGTGCCAGCAGCTTGGCCAAAGGGCGTTGGGAGACCCAGTACTTC,CASSLAKGRWETQYF
TRBJ2-7,-,TRBV6-1,few,15,TGTGCCAGCAACCCAGCAGGGGATTTCTCCTACGAGCAGTACTTC,CASNPAGDFSYEQYF
TRBJ2-1,-,TRBV7-9,-,15,TGTGCCAGCAGCTTCAAGGGGGGGGCCGGGGATGAGCAGTTCTTC,CASSFKGGAGDEQFF
TRBJ2-5,-,TRBV28,-,13,TGTGCCAGCATCCTGAGAGGGGAAGAGACCCAGTACTTC,CASILRGEETQYF
TRBJ1-4,-,TRBV12-3/TRBV12-4,few,14,TGTGCCAGCAGTTTTTCCCTCCCTAATGAAAAACTGTTTTTT,CASSFSLPNEKLFF
TRBJ2-7,-,TRBV29-1,-,13,TGCAGCGTTGGGGGGGCCACCCTCTACGAGCAGTACTTC,CSVGGATLYEQYF
TRBJ2-7,-,TRBV6-1,few,16,TGTGCCAGCAGTGATGAAGACAGGCCCCCCGTGAGGAAGGGGTACTTC,CASSDEDRPPVRKGYF
TRBJ2-1,-,TRBV20-1,few,13,TGCAGTGCTAGTCGGAGAGACCACAATGAGCAGTTCTTC,CSASRRDHNEQFF
TRBJ2-5,-,TRBV20-1,-,16,TGCAGTGCTAGAGGGGGGGAGCAGTTAGTCTACGAGACCCAGTACTTC,CSARGGEQLVYETQYF
TRBJ2-1,-,TRBV21-1,-,12,TGTGCCAGCAACCAGTCCTACAATGAGCAGTTCTTC,CASNQSYNEQFF
TRBJ2-3,TRBD2,TRBV3-1,-,16,TGTGCCAGCAGCCCTCCTAGCGGGAGGGGCACAGATACGCAGTATTTT,CASSPPSGRGTDTQYF
TRBJ2-5,-,TRBV29-1,few,18,TGCAGCGTTGAAGGGGGGGGCGTGGGGGCCTGGGTACAAGAGACCCAGTACTTC,CSVEGGGVGAWVQETQYF
TRBJ2-1,TRBD2,TRBV27,-,18,TGTGCCAGCAGTTATACTAGCGGATATCGGCGTCCCTACAATGAGCAGTTCTTC,CASSYTSGYRRPYNEQFF
TRBJ2-7,-,TRBV5-1,-,14,TGCGCCAGCAGCCAAGAAAGAATGACCTACGAGCAGTACTTC,CASSQERMTYEQYF
TRBJ2-3,TRBD1,TRBV20-1,-,14,TGCAGTGCTAGGATAGGGACAGGGGGAGATACGCAGTATTTT,CSARIGTGGDTQYF
TRBJ2-7,TRBD1,TRBV5-1,once,15,TGCGCCAGCAGGATCCGTTGGGGACAGCTATACGTGCAGTACTTC,CASRIRWGQLYVQYF
TRBJ2-1,-,TRBV7-3,-,13,TGTGCCAGCAGCCTGACTTACTCCGATGAGCAGTTCTTC,CASSLTYSDEQFF
TRBJ1-5,-,TRBV13,few,15,TGTGCCAGCAGCTTAGGGTCCAAAGGGCCACAGCCCCAGCATTTT,CASSLGSKGPQPQHF
TRBJ2-3,-,TRBV24-1,-,12,TGTGCCACCAGGGACATCACAGATACGCAGTATTTT,CATRDITDTQYF
TRBJ2-5,TRBD2,TRBV6-1,-,16,TGTGCCAGCAGTGAAACGGCTAGCGGGACCCGTGGGACCCAGTACTTC,CASSETASGTRGTQYF
TRBJ2-7,-,TRBV7-2,-,15,TGTGCCGGCAGCTTAAAGGGGCAGTCGCACTACGAGCAGTACTTC,CAGSLKGQSHYEQYF
TRBJ1-2,-,TRBV27,few,17,TGTGCCAGCAGTTCCGTAGCAGGGACTCCCGCCGTCTATGGCTACACCTTC,CASSSVAGTPAVYGYTF